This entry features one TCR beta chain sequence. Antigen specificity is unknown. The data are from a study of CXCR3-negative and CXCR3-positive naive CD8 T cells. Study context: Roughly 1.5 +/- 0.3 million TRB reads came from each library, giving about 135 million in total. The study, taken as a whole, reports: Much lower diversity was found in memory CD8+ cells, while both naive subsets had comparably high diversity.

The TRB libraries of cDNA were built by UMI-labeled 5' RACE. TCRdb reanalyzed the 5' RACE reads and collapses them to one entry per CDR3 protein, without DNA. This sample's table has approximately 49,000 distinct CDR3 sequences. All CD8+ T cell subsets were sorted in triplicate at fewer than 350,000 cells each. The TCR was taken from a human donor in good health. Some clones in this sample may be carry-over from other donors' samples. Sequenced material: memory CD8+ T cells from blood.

CDR3 protein: CASSQEPSSYNEQFF. The chain links TRBV4-3 to TRBJ2-1. CDR1 and CDR2 from the germline V gene are LGHNA and YSLEER. This CDR3 region has 15 residues.